The following is a T cell receptor beta chain sequence with its context. What it binds is not known. Germline CDR1 and CDR2: SGDLS and YYNGEE. The CDR3 length is 14 residues. Trimming took 0 bases from V and 7 from J, leaving 10 bases between them. This sample is drawn from a study of graft-versus-host responses after intestinal transplantation. The assay was immunoSEQ multiplex PCR, and TCRdb's table has in-frame clones only and misses some. Altogether about 64,000 clones are present, 85% to 95% being singletons, with the ten largest covering about 1.7%. This sample comprised unstimulated CD8+ T cells sorted from spleen or lymph node cells, obtained before transplant. The sequence was obtained from a human donor who was the organ donor for an intestinal transplant. V and J are TRBV9 and TRBJ1-4; tentatively, D is TRBD1 (5 bases). In nucleotides, the CDR3 is TGTGCCAGCAGCGTAGAAGGGGTTGGTGAAAAACTGTTTTTT. It yields the protein CASSVEGVGEKLFF.